This T cell receptor beta chain was documented in a study of shared clonotypes between healthy human individuals. Across the whole study: The plates for each donor numbered three CD4 naive, three CD4 memory, two CD8 naive and one CD8 memory.

Germline loops: CDR1 MNHEY, CDR2 SVGAGI. CDR3 length equals 14 residues. With 3 bases clipped from V and 3 bases from J, the junction kept 1 base outside the gene matches. Naive CD8 isolation took CD45RO-negative cells positively selected for CCR7 and excluded terminally differentiated effector memory CD45RA+ cells. As to this clone: Other DNA sequences in the sample encode the same CDR3.

Generated by immunoSEQ multiplex PCR, the TCRdb table keeps only in-frame clones and is missing some. The repertoire includes some 2.1 million clones, over 85% of them detected once, and around 1.8% sits in the top ten. The receptor was isolated from a man aged 18 to 35 in good health. Some clones in this sample may be carry-over from other donors' samples. The sample consisted of naive CD8+ T cells from PBMCs. The chain has TRBV6-5 and TRBJ2-1; 8 bases are shared with TRBD1. CDR3 nucleotide sequence: TGTGCCAGCAGTTATGGGACAGGCTACAATGAGCAGTTCTTC. Translation: CASSYGTGYNEQFF.